Following are 22 T cell receptor beta chains from one sample sequenced in a study of cytomegalovirus exposure and HLA in healthy donors. The PCR employed 60 Vbeta primers together with 13 Jbeta primers. Repertoires were generated with immunoSEQ multiplex PCR, while TCRdb's copy carries only in-frame clones and drops some. This sample has roughly 150,000 clones, with 65% to 80% found just once. Sequenced sample: PBMCs. These receptors all come from a man aged 18 to 29 in good health and CMV-seropositive.

DNA of the CDR3: TGTGCCAGCACTGGGGGGACTAGGGCGTTCTTC. It codes for CASTGGTRAFF. The chain recombines TRBV6-5 with TRBJ2-1; 8 positions agree with TRBD2. Trimming at V came to 7 bases and at J to 15 bases, leaving 8 bases not matched to a gene. Germline CDR1 MNHEY, CDR2 SVGAGI. The length of the CDR3 is 11 residues.

This chain uses TRBV5-6 with TRBJ1-4, with a weak D call TRBD1 (6 bases). The ends were cut back, 0 bases at V and 5 bases at J, with 17 bases in the middle. Germline lookup yields CDR1 SGHDT and CDR2 YYEEEE. This CDR3 has 17 amino acids. The CDR3 coding sequence is TGTGCCAGCAGCTTGGTCGCAGGGGACGGGTTAAATGAAAAACTGTTTTTT. Its translation: CASSLVAGDGLNEKLFF.

The chain employs TRBV27 and TRBJ1-3; D may be TRBD1 (6 bases). The CDR3 consists of 15 residues. V dropped 6 bases and J dropped 7 bases, with 19 bases sitting between them. The germline V gene has CDR1 MNHEY and CDR2 SMNVEV (reference sequence). The CDR3: CASRDLTGWWNTIYF. CDR3 coding DNA: TGTGCCAGCAGAGACCTGACAGGCTGGTGGAACACCATATATTTT.

This clone occurred a few times. The J gene is TRBJ1-1, the V gene TRBV5-3; 7 positions agree with TRBD1. TRBV5-3 is recorded as an ORF, its role being uncertain. V dropped 0 bases and J dropped 0; count of bases not matched to a gene: 5. CDR3 length: 16 residues. The CDR3 loop reads CARSLEEDRLNTEAFF. In nucleotides, the CDR3 is TGTGCCAGAAGCTTGGAGGAGGACAGGTTGAACACTGAAGCTTTCTTT.

Details on this clone: The sample contains more than one DNA sequence encoding this CDR3. V and J are TRBV18 and TRBJ1-5; tentative D call: TRBD1 (5 bases). Per the germline V gene, CDR1 is KGHSH and CDR2 is LQKENI. The V gene lost 3 bases and the J gene lost 4 bases, with 7 bases spanning the gap. The CDR3 spans 13 residues. This CDR3 is CASSPDRNQPQHF. The CDR3 DNA reads as TGTGCCAGCTCACCCGACAGAAATCAGCCCCAGCATTTT.

The chain combines TRBV7-9 with TRBJ1-1; 10 bases fit TRBD1. CDR3 size: 14 residues. The germline V gene encodes CDR1 SEHNR and CDR2 FQNEAQ (reference sequence). The junction had 4 bases not matched to a gene; V was cut back by 3 bases and J by 6 bases. CDR3 nucleotides: TGTGCCAGCAGCTTTGACAGGGGGCAATCTGAAGCTTTCTTT. Amino acid sequence: CASSFDRGQSEAFF.

On this clone: Other DNA sequences in this sample translate to the same CDR3. The rearrangement uses TRBV30 and TRBJ1-2; D gene uncertain. Trimming left V 0 bases short and J 4 bases short, with 9 bases between. Germline V gene lookup returns CDR1 GTSNPN and CDR2 SVGIG (reference sequence). The CDR3 runs 13 residues. CDR3 sequence: CAWSVQGGYGYTF. CDR3 sequence (DNA): TGTGCCTGGAGTGTACAAGGCGGCTATGGCTACACCTTC. Complete variable domain (other parts from reference TRBV30 and TRBJ1-2): SQTIHQWPATLVQPVGSPLSLECTVEGTSNPNLYWYRQAAGRGLQLLFYSVGIGQISSEVPQNLSASRPQDRQFILSSKKLLLSDSGFYLCAWSVQGGYGYTFGSGTRLTVV.

The chain carries TRBV6-1 and TRBJ1-6; D gene ambiguous. With 1 base removed from V and 7 bases from J, the gap between germline ends came to 5 bases. The CDR3 consists of 13 residues. Germline CDR1 reads MNHNS; CDR2 reads SASEGT. The CDR3 DNA reads as TGTGCCAGCAGTGAAGGCGGGAATTCACCCCTCCACTTT. Translating gives CASSEGGNSPLHF.

The CDR3 protein is CAWSPFLGGIQYF. In DNA form, the CDR3 reads TGTGCCTGGAGTCCCTTTTTGGGAGGGATCCAGTACTTC. V usage is TRBV30 and J usage is TRBJ2-5; TRBD2 matches 7 bases. CDR1 GTSNPN and CDR2 SVGIG come from the germline V gene (reference sequence). After removal of 2 bases from V and 10 bases from J, the junction contained 10 bases not matched to a gene. The CDR3 is 13 amino acids.

This clone was counted between two and nine times. This rearrangement joins TRBV6-5 to TRBJ1-4, with 11 bases matching TRBD1. Germline CDR1 and CDR2: MNHEY and SVGAGI. The CDR3 contains 15 residues. The V gene end was trimmed by 1 base and the J gene end by 7 bases; junction bases not matched to a gene: 2. For the CDR3, the DNA is TGTGCCAGCAGTTACTTCGGACAGGGGGCTGAAAAACTGTTTTTT. Protein: CASSYFGQGAEKLFF.

This clone came up once. This rearrangement joins TRBV13 to TRBJ2-1; a possible D gene is TRBD1 (6 bases). The germline V gene has CDR1 PRHDT and CDR2 FYEKMQ (reference sequence). The CDR3 covers 14 residues. V lost 5 bases and J 4 bases, leaving 12 bases between the germline ends. The CDR3 nucleotides are TGTGCCAGCAGCACCCGACAGGTTTACAATGAGCAGTTCTTC. It is translated as CASSTRQVYNEQFF.

This chain joins TRBV10-3 and TRBJ1-1; perhaps TRBD1 as D (6 bases). The CDR3 runs to 14 residues. V was shortened by 6 bases and J by 1 base, with 12 bases between the two germline ends. CDR1 and CDR2 (germline): ENHRY, SYGVKD. The CDR3 DNA reads TGTGCCATCAGGGCGACAGGAGAGAACACTGAAGCTTTCTTT. Amino acids: CAIRATGENTEAFF.

The chain combines TRBV4-1 with TRBJ2-2; D is ambiguous. Germline lookup yields CDR1 MGHRA and CDR2 YSYEKL. V lost 0 bases, J lost 3 bases, and 5 bases lay in between. The CDR3 has 14 residues. The CDR3 nucleotides read TGCGCCAGCAGCCAAGATCGGGACACCGGGGAGCTGTTTTTT. Translation: CASSQDRDTGELFF.

The rearrangement links TRBV14 to TRBJ1-2; D not resolved. Germline assignment: CDR1 SGHDN and CDR2 FVKESK. The CDR3 sequence is 15 residues long. Trimming took 4 bases from V and 4 from J, leaving 16 bases between them. In DNA, the CDR3 is TGTGCCAGCAGCCCTAATACCCGGGTATTCTATGGCTACACCTTC. As protein: CASSPNTRVFYGYTF.

V gene TRBV28 combines with J gene TRBJ1-2; D possibly corresponds to TRBD1 (5 bases). V shed 6 bases and J shed 4 bases, with 24 bases lying between them. CDR3 length: 17 residues. Germline CDR1 reads MDHEN; CDR2 reads SYDVKM. In nucleotides, the CDR3 is TGTGCCAGCAGACCTCCGCGTACAGGTCCTTACCTCTATGGCTACACCTTC. Residues: CASRPPRTGPYLYGYTF.

Comments on this clone: A read error may account for a junction end that differs from germline. The chain has TRBV30 and TRBJ1-4, with D possibly being TRBD1 (5 bases). Germline V gene data show CDR1 as GTSNPN and CDR2 as SVGIG (reference sequence). CDR3 length: 15 amino acids. The CDR3 is CAGSVRGGINEKLFF. The CDR3 DNA follows: TGTGCCGGGAGTGTACGGGGGGGGATAAATGAAAAACTGTTTTTT.

This rearrangement joins TRBV5-6 to TRBJ2-7; 9 nucleotides align to TRBD1. The CDR3 has 14 residues. Trimming removed 3 bases from V and 6 bases from J; junction bases left unmatched: 7. The germline V gene has CDR1 SGHDT and CDR2 YYEEEE. The CDR3 is CASSSWDRESEQYV. Here the CDR3 DNA reads TGTGCCAGCAGCTCTTGGGACAGGGAATCCGAGCAGTACGTC.

Here the CDR3 DNA reads TGTGCCAGCAGCCACCGCGGGACTAGCGGGGCCGGGGAGCTGTTTTTT. It codes for CASSHRGTSGAGELFF. The genes are TRBV4-2 and TRBJ2-2; 13 bases fit TRBD2. The CDR3 spans 16 residues. Germline V gives CDR1 LGHNA, CDR2 YNFKEQ. V shed 3 bases, J shed 6 bases, and the junction held 4 bases outside the gene matches.

J is TRBJ2-5 and V is TRBV6-6; 10 bases match TRBD1. Trimming took 3 bases from V and 5 from J; bases not matched to a gene: 9. The CDR3 has 16 residues. Germline-derived CDR1 and CDR2 are MNHNY and SVGAGI (reference sequence). CDR3 region: CASSYGTGASRETQYF. CDR3 DNA: TGTGCCAGCAGTTATGGGACAGGGGCATCCCGGGAGACCCAGTACTTC.

This clone has more than one count but fewer than ten. The rearrangement links TRBV7-2 to TRBJ1-5; the D gene is possibly TRBD1 (5 bases). This CDR3 is built from 15 residues. Between the trimmed V and J ends, which lost 1 base and 5 bases, there was a span of 12 bases. Germline V gene sequence: CDR1 SGHTA, CDR2 FQGNSA. The CDR3 bases are TGTGCCAGCAGCTTAGGGTTTGGGGGGTATCAGCCCCAGCATTTT. Its translation is CASSLGFGGYQPQHF.

The genes are TRBV5-1 and TRBJ1-3, with TRBD1 matching 8 bases. Unmatched junction bases numbered 13, after V lost 4 bases and J lost 4 bases. The CDR3 length is 17 residues. Looked up from germline, CDR1 is SGHRS and CDR2 is YFSETQ. Here the CDR3 reads CASSPNPGQGTGNTIYF. In DNA, the CDR3 is TGCGCCAGCAGCCCCAACCCCGGACAGGGAACAGGAAACACCATATATTTT.

V is TRBV18 and J is TRBJ2-5, with 10 bases that match TRBD2. This CDR3 spans 16 amino acids. V shed 6 bases and J 2 bases; nucleotides not matched to a gene: 9. Germline lookup yields CDR1 KGHSH and CDR2 LQKENI. The CDR3 DNA follows: TGTGCCAGCTCCCTCGCTAGCGGGGGTTTACAAGAGACCCAGTACTTC. Its protein is CASSLASGGLQETQYF.